Below, 18 T cell receptor beta chains from the same sample are listed, as sequenced in a study of patients and donors after allogeneic stem cell transplantation. TCRdb called the RT-PCR reads again in MiXCR, with one record for every CDR3 protein. In the table there are tens of thousands of distinct CDR3 sequences, 5% of which are singletons. Input material: blood, either unsorted or a sorted T cell fraction (not recorded which). Source of these receptors: a human donor who was either an allogeneic HSCT recipient or a stem cell or donor lymphocyte infusion donor (not recorded which). It is not recorded whose cells these are; they may come from a transplant donor.

This clonotype was detected only a few times. The chain combines TRBV7-2 with TRBJ2-5; TRBD2 matches 14 bases. This CDR3 is built from 15 residues. The J segment lost 4 bases and the V segment lost 5 bases, leaving 3 bases of the junction unmatched. Germline-derived CDR1 and CDR2 are SGHTA and FQGNSA. For the CDR3, the DNA is TGTGCCAGCAGCGTGACTAGCGGGGGGGGAGAGACCCAGTACTTC. It encodes CASSVTSGGGETQYF. Combining the CDR3 with reference TRBV7-2 and TRBJ2-5 gives the whole variable domain GAGVSQSPSNKVTEKGKDVELRCDPISGHTALYWYRQSLGQGLEFLIYFQGNSAPDKSGLPSDRFSAERTGGSVSTLTIQRTQQEDSAVYLCASSVTSGGGETQYFGPGTRLLVL.

This clonotype was recorded at least ten times. This sequence joins TRBV7-3 and TRBJ2-3; D call uncertain. The CDR3 runs to 13 residues. CDR1 is SGHTA, CDR2 FQGTGA, per germline. V was shortened by 3 bases and J by 6 bases, with 10 bases between the two germline ends. The CDR3 region has the DNA TGTGCCAGCAGCTTTCTTGTGACGGATACGCAGTATTTT. This translates into CASSFLVTDTQYF.

Many counts were recorded for this clonotype. This chain connects TRBV20-1 to TRBJ1-4, with D unclear. The CDR3 is made up of 14 amino acids. Trimming pared 5 bases from V and 1 base from J, leaving 11 bases between. The germline V gene has CDR1 DFQATT and CDR2 SNEGSKA (reference sequence). The CDR3 DNA follows: TGCAGTGCTCTGCAGGCCGTAACTAATGAAAAACTGTTTTTT. Translation: CSALQAVTNEKLFF.

CDR3 bases: TGTGCCAGCAGTGAAAACGGGCTGGGGCAGTTCTTC. It encodes CASSENGLGQFF. V usage is TRBV6-1 and J usage is TRBJ2-1; no clear D gene. This CDR3 is 12 amino acids long. CDR1 and CDR2 (germline): MNHNS, SASEGT. Trimming removed 2 bases from V and 12 bases from J, with 11 bases in between.

This clonotype was counted a few times. The V and J genes are TRBV7-8 and TRBJ1-3, with no clear D. This CDR3 comprises 14 residues. Per germline, CDR1 SGHVS and CDR2 FQNEAQ. V was shortened by 4 bases and J by 4 bases, with 11 bases between the two germline ends. The chain's CDR3 is CASSSRGSGNTIYF. CDR3 in DNA: TGTGCCAGCAGCTCCCGAGGGAGCGGAAACACCATATATTTT.

Only a few counts were recorded for this clonotype. V and J are TRBV19 and TRBJ2-5, with 7 bases fitting TRBD2. The germline CDR1 and CDR2 sequences are LNHDA and SQIVND (reference sequence). The CDR3 runs 15 residues. V gave up 4 bases and J gave up 1 base; unmatched junction bases: 6. CDR3 bases: TGTGCCAGTAGTACCGGAGCGGGGAGCCAAGAGACCCAGTACTTC. This codes for CASSTGAGSQETQYF.

Remarks on this clonotype: A much larger clone lies a single base off, so this may be a read error. The chain uses TRBV29-1 and TRBJ2-5; D is undetermined. The CDR3 is 12 residues long. Germline V gene lookup returns CDR1 SQVTM and CDR2 ANQGSEA. The CDR3 DNA sequence: TGCAACGTTGATAGAAGTCAAGAGACCCAGTACTTC. This sequence encodes CNVDRSQETQYF.

At least ten counts were recorded for this clonotype. The rearrangement joins TRBV12-3 or TRBV12-4 to TRBJ2-1; a weak D match, TRBD1 (5 bases). Between the trimmed V and J ends, which lost 1 base and 7 bases, there was a span of 14 bases. The CDR3 is made up of 15 amino acids. The CDR3 DNA reads as TGTGCCAGCAGTTTAGTTGGCGCCAGGGTGAATGAGCAGTTCTTC. This gives the protein CASSLVGARVNEQFF.

This clonotype has ten or more counts. This CDR3 is CASSLGLDSTDTQYF. DNA for the CDR3: TGTGCCAGCAGTTTGGGACTAGATAGCACAGATACGCAGTATTTT. The chain has TRBV12-3 or TRBV12-4 and TRBJ2-3; 8 bases agree with TRBD2. CDR3 length: 15 residues. The V segment lost 3 bases and the J segment 0 bases; nucleotides outside the gene matches: 2.

This clonotype was found many times. The J gene is TRBJ2-3, the V gene TRBV3-1, with TRBD2 identical over 10 bases. Germline-derived CDR1 and CDR2 are LGHDT and YNNKEL (reference sequence). This CDR3 is built from 16 residues. J lost 3 bases, V lost 4 bases, and 7 bases had no gene match. Here the CDR3 reads CASSPLAGERTDTQYF. For the CDR3, the DNA is TGTGCCAGCAGCCCCCTAGCGGGAGAGAGGACAGATACGCAGTATTTT.

This clonotype was observed at least ten times. The chain recombines TRBV20-1 with TRBJ2-5; the D gene could be TRBD1 or TRBD2 (5 bases each). This CDR3 is 13 amino acids long. Germline V gene lookup returns CDR1 DFQATT and CDR2 SNEGSKA (reference sequence). The CDR3 coding sequence is TGCATGACTCAACCGGGACACCAAGAGACCCAGTACTTC. Translating gives CMTQPGHQETQYF.

This chain uses TRBV7-8 with TRBJ1-4; D is unclear. From germline, CDR1 is SGHVS and CDR2 FQNEAQ. The CDR3 spans 14 residues. The ends were cut back, 3 bases at V and 7 bases at J, with 12 bases in the middle. This chain's CDR3 is CASSFGRITEKLFF. CDR3 DNA: TGTGCCAGCAGCTTTGGCAGGATAACTGAAAAACTGTTTTTT. The full variable domain, with the rest looked up from reference TRBV7-8 and TRBJ1-4, is GAGVSQSPRYKVAKRGQDVALRCDPISGHVSLFWYQQALGQGPEFLTYFQNEAQLDKSGLPSDRFFAERPEGSVSTLKIQRTQQEDSAVYLCASSFGRITEKLFFGSGTQLSVL.

The V call is TRBV15, the J call TRBJ2-5; unclear D gene. Germline loops: CDR1 LNHNV, CDR2 YYDKDF (reference sequence). The CDR3 has 16 residues. With 0 bases removed from V and 4 bases from J, the gap between germline ends came to 15 bases. DNA for the CDR3: TGTGCCACCAGCAGAGATCGGCCTCTCCCCCGAGAGACCCAGTACTTC. Protein sequence: CATSRDRPLPRETQYF.

In this sample, this clonotype turned up a few times. This chain uses TRBV5-1 with TRBJ1-2; no clear D. This CDR3 region has 13 residues. Germline-derived CDR1 and CDR2 are SGHRS and YFSETQ. The V and J ends lost 4 bases and 1 base respectively, with 8 bases between them. CDR3 DNA sequence: TGCGCCAGCAGCATGGACGGTAACTATGGCTACACCTTC. It yields the protein CASSMDGNYGYTF.

This clonotype showed up just a few times. The chain employs TRBV6-1 and TRBJ2-5, with 7 nucleotides matching TRBD2. The CDR3 consists of 14 residues. The V gene end was trimmed by 6 bases and the J gene end by 5 bases; junction bases not matched to a gene: 9. Germline CDR1 MNHNS, CDR2 SASEGT. CDR3 bases: TGTGCCAGCAGGGAGGAACTAGCGAGGGAGACCCAGTACTTC. Translated: CASREELARETQYF.

The chain combines TRBV10-3 with TRBJ1-2, with a weak D call TRBD1 (6 bases). Trimming cost V 0 bases and J 6 bases, with 14 bases left between them. From germline, CDR1 is ENHRY and CDR2 SYGVKD. The CDR3 loop spans 15 amino acids. The CDR3 DNA sequence: TGTGCCATCAGTGAGTCAAATGGGGGCAGGGATGGCTACACCTTC. It codes for CAISESNGGRDGYTF.

This clonotype was seen a handful of times. The chain couples TRBV5-1 to TRBJ2-2; D possibly matches TRBD1 or TRBD2 (6 bases each). Germline V gives CDR1 SGHRS, CDR2 YFSETQ. V was pared by 0 bases and J by 0 bases, with 12 bases between. This CDR3 is 17 amino acids long. Here the CDR3 reads CASSLGVEGANTGELFF. DNA for the CDR3: TGCGCCAGCAGCTTGGGTGTGGAGGGGGCGAACACCGGGGAGCTGTTTTTT.

The table lists this clonotype with many counts. The rearrangement uses TRBV5-1 and TRBJ2-7; possible D gene TRBD1, 6 bases. V gave up 0 bases and J gave up 3 bases, with 13 bases separating them. The CDR3 consists of 15 residues. CDR1 and CDR2 (germline): SGHRS, YFSETQ. CDR3 DNA sequence: TGCGCCAGCAGCTTGGTGGGGGACAATCTCTACGAGCAGTACTTC. Protein sequence: CASSLVGDNLYEQYF.